Shown below are 5 T cell receptor beta chains from a single sample sequenced in a study of T cells in Graves' hyperthyroidism and ophthalmopathy. TCR beta CDR3 regions were amplified from RNA transcripts. The TCR CDR3 was amplified in a first-round RT-PCR using the HTBI primer set. TCRdb independently ran MiXCR on the multiplex PCR reads; one entry per CDR3 protein. The data show approximately 300,000 distinct CDR3 sequences, around a sixth seen once. Sequenced: blood. Receptors were obtained from a young man with Graves' hyperthyroidism.

This clonotype has just a few counts. This rearrangement joins TRBV30 to TRBJ1-1; D might be TRBD1 (6 bases). This CDR3 is 14 amino acids long. Trimming took off 0 bases at V and 4 bases at J, with 12 bases between the two ends. The germline V gene has CDR1 GTSNPN and CDR2 SVGIG (reference sequence). For the CDR3, the DNA is TGTGCCTGGAGTGTGGGGACCAGGGGCACTGAAGCTTTCTTT. Protein product: CAWSVGTRGTEAFF.

The chain links TRBV20-1 to TRBJ2-7, with D possibly TRBD1 on 6 matching bases. The CDR3 is 15 residues long. The germline CDR1 and CDR2 sequences are DFQATT and SNEGSKA (reference sequence). The V end was cut by 1 base, the J end by 7 bases, with 20 bases between. The CDR3 sequence: CSARVNGQTSKEQYF. CDR3 DNA: TGCAGTGCTAGAGTTAACGGACAGACTTCTAAGGAGCAGTACTTC.

This clonotype turned up a few times. The rearrangement links TRBV5-5 to TRBJ2-1, with no clear D. Germline CDR1 is SGHKS and CDR2 is YYEKEE (reference sequence). V was cut by 4 bases and J by 9 bases, with 11 bases left in between. The length of the CDR3 is 12 residues. Here the CDR3 reads CASSDKDSEQFF. The CDR3 nucleotides are TGTGCCAGCAGCGACAAAGATAGTGAGCAGTTCTTC.

This clonotype has at least ten counts. This rearrangement joins TRBV11-2 to TRBJ2-7; D is perhaps TRBD1 (5 bases). V was trimmed by 5 bases and J by 3 bases, leaving 11 bases between them. Germline V gene sequence: CDR1 SGHAT, CDR2 FQNNGV. CDR3 length: 13 amino acids. The CDR3 sequence: CASSIRQYYEQYF. Here the CDR3 DNA reads TGTGCCAGCAGCATCCGACAGTACTACGAGCAGTACTTC.

A few counts support this clonotype. Here the CDR3 omits its conserved ending phenylalanine or tryptophan, so a read error is the likely source. The chain uses TRBV9 and TRBJ1-3; no firm D call. From germline, CDR1 is SGDLS and CDR2 YYNGEE. This CDR3 region has 15 residues. The V end lost 6 bases, the J end lost 0 bases, and 13 bases lay between the germline ends. This CDR3 reads CASTPSVNSGNTIYL. CDR3 nucleotides: TGTGCCAGCACTCCTTCAGTGAACTCTGGAAACACCATATATCTT.